Listed below are T cell receptor beta chains from one sample, sequenced in a study of identical twins. TCRdb reanalysed the 5' RACE reads using MiXCR and keeps one entry per CDR3 protein. The sample includes about 920,000 distinct CDR3 sequences, about 12% of them seen just once. The same data also contributed to another study, on yellow fever vaccine responses in identical twins.

Sequenced: PBMCs. The receptors were gathered from a woman between 18 and 29 years old in good health. Both conserved end residues are part of each CDR3. The D gene is left open where the match is weak. Size tells how often a clone was seen (once, few, many) or the class of an expanded clone, and some rows leave it out.

size: -; D: -; V: TRBV12-3/TRBV12-4; J: TRBJ2-4; CDR3: CATSPGNIQYF; DNA: TGTGCCACTTCCCCCGGGAACATTCAGTACTTC
size: -; D: -; V: TRBV20-1; J: TRBJ2-1; CDR3: CSAFRINGNEQFF; DNA: TGCAGTGCTTTTAGGATTAATGGCAATGAGCAGTTCTTC
size: -; D: TRBD2; V: TRBV5-1; J: TRBJ2-1; CDR3: CASSLGGTSVHEQFF; DNA: TGCGCCAGCAGCTTGGGGGGGACTAGTGTCCATGAGCAGTTCTTC
size: few; D: -; V: TRBV11-2; J: TRBJ2-7; CDR3: CASSLSPIGEQYF; DNA: TGTGCCAGCAGCTTATCCCCGATAGGCGAGCAGTACTTC
size: -; D: -; V: TRBV24-1; J: TRBJ2-7; CDR3: CATSELRDGRVEQYF; DNA: TGTGCCACCAGTGAGCTCCGGGACGGTCGTGTTGAGCAGTACTTC
size: -; D: -; V: TRBV5-1; J: TRBJ2-1; CDR3: CASSPRGPYNEQFF; DNA: TGCGCCAGCAGCCCTCGGGGACCCTACAATGAGCAGTTCTTC
size: -; D: -; V: TRBV7-2; J: TRBJ1-4; CDR3: CASSLMGPDEKLFF; DNA: TGTGCCAGCAGCTTAATGGGACCGGATGAAAAACTGTTTTTT
size: many; D: TRBD2; V: TRBV9; J: TRBJ2-1; CDR3: CASNLAGNEQFF; DNA: TGTGCCAGCAATCTAGCGGGGAATGAGCAGTTCTTC
size: -; D: TRBD1; V: TRBV6-2/TRBV6-3; J: TRBJ1-5; CDR3: CASSTDRGLDQPQHF; DNA: TGTGCCAGCAGTACGGACAGGGGGCTGGATCAGCCCCAGCATTTT
size: -; D: -; V: TRBV19; J: TRBJ1-2; CDR3: CASSIDDSYRVENDGYTF; DNA: TGTGCCAGTAGTATAGATGATTCTTATCGTGTGGAAAACGATGGCTACACCTTC
size: -; D: TRBD1; V: TRBV19; J: TRBJ2-5; CDR3: CASSTGGPETQYF; DNA: TGTGCCAGTAGTACAGGGGGCCCAGAGACCCAGTACTTC
size: few; D: TRBD2; V: TRBV5-1; J: TRBJ2-3; CDR3: CASSPTSGGGDTQYF; DNA: TGCGCCAGCAGCCCTACTAGCGGAGGGGGGGATACGCAGTATTTT
size: once; D: TRBD2; V: TRBV3-1; J: TRBJ2-3; CDR3: CASSQYGGYTDTQYF; DNA: TGTGCCAGCAGCCAATACGGGGGGTACACAGATACGCAGTATTTT
size: many; D: -; V: TRBV21-1; J: TRBJ1-6; CDR3: CASRKAGPGRNSPLHF; DNA: TGTGCCAGCAGGAAAGCGGGCCCTGGGAGAAATTCACCCCTCCACTTT
size: -; D: -; V: TRBV11-1; J: TRBJ2-4; CDR3: CASSLAAGSGAGSKNIQYF; DNA: TGTGCCAGCAGCTTAGCGGCGGGTTCGGGGGCAGGATCCAAAAATATTCAGTACTTC
size: few; D: -; V: TRBV12-5; J: TRBJ1-1; CDR3: CASGPPSGEAFF; DNA: TGTGCTAGTGGTCCGCCCTCAGGTGAAGCTTTCTTT
size: -; D: TRBD2; V: TRBV4-1; J: TRBJ2-1; CDR3: CASSQEVAGFLNEQFF; DNA: TGCGCCAGCAGCCAAGAGGTAGCGGGGTTTCTAAATGAGCAGTTCTTC
size: many; D: -; V: TRBV12-3/TRBV12-4; J: TRBJ2-3; CDR3: CASSPLASTDTQYF; DNA: TGTGCCAGCAGCCCGCTAGCGAGCACAGATACGCAGTATTTT
size: -; D: TRBD2; V: TRBV7-8; J: TRBJ2-3; CDR3: CASSPRLAGVGDTQYF; DNA: TGTGCCAGCAGCCCCCGACTAGCGGGAGTCGGGGATACGCAGTATTTT
size: few; D: TRBD1; V: TRBV5-1; J: TRBJ1-2; CDR3: CASSFARGGTGGSFDGYTF; DNA: TGCGCCAGCAGCTTCGCCAGGGGCGGGACAGGGGGCTCATTTGATGGCTACACCTTC
size: many; D: TRBD2; V: TRBV20-1; J: TRBJ2-5; CDR3: CSEAGGPGEETQYF; DNA: TGCAGTGAAGCGGGGGGCCCGGGTGAAGAGACCCAGTACTTC
size: few; D: -; V: TRBV15; J: TRBJ2-1; CDR3: CATSRAGHSYNEQFF; DNA: TGTGCCACCAGCAGAGCCGGACACTCCTACAATGAGCAGTTCTTC
size: few; D: TRBD2; V: TRBV5-5; J: TRBJ2-3; CDR3: CASSWGGSSDTQYF; DNA: TGTGCCAGCAGCTGGGGGGGGTCTTCAGATACGCAGTATTTT
size: -; D: -; V: TRBV7-2; J: TRBJ2-3; CDR3: CASSPTATPGTQYF; DNA: TGTGCCAGCAGCCCTACTGCCACCCCGGGTACGCAGTATTTT
size: -; D: -; V: TRBV28; J: TRBJ1-5; CDR3: CASSPDRPASNQPQHF; DNA: TGTGCCAGCAGCCCCGACAGACCCGCTAGCAATCAGCCCCAGCATTTT
size: many; D: TRBD1; V: TRBV24-1; J: TRBJ2-5; CDR3: CATSDFKGAPGETQYF; DNA: TGTGCCACCAGTGATTTCAAGGGGGCGCCCGGGGAGACCCAGTACTTC
size: -; D: -; V: TRBV28; J: TRBJ2-1; CDR3: CASSSEIQGFNEQFF; DNA: TGTGCCAGCAGTTCGGAGATACAGGGATTCAATGAGCAGTTCTTC
size: few; D: -; V: TRBV20-1; J: TRBJ2-3; CDR3: CSARTLGTSTDTQYF; DNA: TGCAGTGCTAGAACCTTAGGGACCAGCACAGATACGCAGTATTTT
size: -; D: -; V: TRBV6-1; J: TRBJ2-7; CDR3: CASSHPRAGYEQYF; DNA: TGTGCCAGCAGTCATCCGCGGGCGGGCTACGAGCAGTACTTC
size: few; D: -; V: TRBV25-1; J: TRBJ2-1; CDR3: CASSERKGGSYNEQFF; DNA: TGTGCCAGCAGTGAACGGAAGGGGGGCTCCTACAATGAGCAGTTCTTC
size: -; D: -; V: TRBV20-1; J: TRBJ2-5; CDR3: CSAKVPRAPLVTQYF; DNA: TGCAGTGCTAAAGTCCCCAGGGCCCCCTTGGTGACCCAGTACTTC
size: -; D: -; V: TRBV19; J: TRBJ2-3; CDR3: CASSIDQIDTQYF; DNA: TGTGCCAGTAGTATAGATCAGATAGATACGCAGTATTTT
size: -; D: -; V: TRBV6-6; J: TRBJ2-5; CDR3: CASSPTGPGTQYF; DNA: TGTGCCAGCAGCCCGACAGGCCCAGGGACCCAGTACTTC
size: few; D: TRBD2; V: TRBV24-1; J: TRBJ2-1; CDR3: CATRSGGANYNEQFF; DNA: TGTGCCACCAGGAGCGGGGGGGCCAATTACAATGAGCAGTTCTTC
size: many; D: TRBD1; V: TRBV20-1; J: TRBJ1-1; CDR3: CSAGQGANTEAFF; DNA: TGCAGTGCTGGACAGGGGGCGAACACTGAAGCTTTCTTT
size: many; D: TRBD1; V: TRBV7-9; J: TRBJ2-7; CDR3: CASDRGSDEQYF; DNA: TGTGCCAGCGACAGGGGATCGGACGAGCAGTACTTC
size: -; D: TRBD2; V: TRBV5-1; J: TRBJ2-7; CDR3: CASRRTSGSSYEQYF; DNA: TGCGCCAGCAGACGGACTAGCGGGAGCTCCTACGAGCAGTACTTC
size: few; D: TRBD2; V: TRBV12-3/TRBV12-4; J: TRBJ2-1; CDR3: CASRLSGVVTF; DNA: TGTGCCAGCAGACTGAGCGGGGTAGTAACCTTC
size: few; D: -; V: TRBV6-5; J: TRBJ2-2; CDR3: CASSYGFNTGELFF; DNA: TGTGCCAGCAGTTACGGGTTTAACACCGGGGAGCTGTTTTTT
size: few; D: -; V: TRBV29-1; J: TRBJ2-7; CDR3: CSVYGGDHVFGRTRQGGYEQYF; DNA: TGCAGCGTGTATGGTGGAGACCACGTCTTCGGGCGGACTCGACAGGGAGGCTACGAGCAGTACTTC
size: -; D: TRBD1; V: TRBV11-2; J: TRBJ1-6; CDR3: CASSQGQGLFNSPLHF; DNA: TGTGCCAGCAGCCAAGGACAGGGACTCTTTAATTCACCCCTCCACTTT
size: few; D: TRBD2; V: TRBV2; J: TRBJ2-3; CDR3: CAGLAGPSSTDTQYF; DNA: TGTGCCGGCCTAGCGGGACCTTCTAGCACAGATACGCAGTATTTT
size: few; D: TRBD1; V: TRBV28; J: TRBJ1-6; CDR3: CASTPGRGGGSPLHF; DNA: TGTGCCAGCACCCCGGGGCGAGGGGGCGGGTCACCCCTCCACTTT
size: -; D: TRBD2; V: TRBV29-1; J: TRBJ2-1; CDR3: CSVGFLAGNNEQFF; DNA: TGCAGCGTTGGTTTTCTAGCGGGAAACAATGAGCAGTTCTTC
size: -; D: TRBD2; V: TRBV20-1; J: TRBJ2-1; CDR3: CLIGGSNYNEQFF; DNA: TGCTTGATTGGCGGGAGTAACTACAATGAGCAGTTCTTC
size: many; D: TRBD2; V: TRBV29-1; J: TRBJ2-7; CDR3: CSVTSSGGWDEQYF; DNA: TGCAGCGTCACTTCTAGCGGGGGGTGGGACGAGCAGTACTTC
size: -; D: -; V: TRBV24-1; J: TRBJ2-1; CDR3: CATSDLAGPRSQGGNEQFF; DNA: TGTGCCACCAGTGATTTAGCGGGCCCAAGAAGTCAAGGTGGCAATGAGCAGTTCTTC
size: -; D: -; V: TRBV2; J: TRBJ2-7; CDR3: CASIVRTYEQYF; DNA: TGTGCCAGCATCGTCCGAACCTACGAGCAGTACTTC
size: many; D: TRBD2; V: TRBV20-1; J: TRBJ2-7; CDR3: CSARVPGLAFNEQYF; DNA: TGCAGTGCTAGAGTCCCGGGACTAGCGTTCAACGAGCAGTACTTC
size: few; D: -; V: TRBV10-3; J: TRBJ1-3; CDR3: CAISDRDLSGNTIYF; DNA: TGTGCCATCAGTGACAGGGACCTCTCTGGAAACACCATATATTTT
size: few; D: TRBD2; V: TRBV4-1; J: TRBJ2-3; CDR3: CASSLSGGDLTDTQYF; DNA: TGCGCCAGCAGCCTTAGCGGGGGCGACTTGACAGATACGCAGTATTTT
size: once; D: -; V: TRBV27; J: TRBJ2-1; CDR3: CASGQRYNEQFF; DNA: TGTGCCAGCGGACAGCGTTACAATGAGCAGTTCTTC
size: -; D: TRBD1; V: TRBV5-1; J: TRBJ2-2; CDR3: CASSNKTGPLTGELFF; DNA: TGCGCCAGCAGCAATAAGACAGGGCCTCTCACCGGGGAGCTGTTTTTT
size: many; D: -; V: TRBV3-1; J: TRBJ2-7; CDR3: CASSQDLTGNSYEQYF; DNA: TGTGCCAGCAGCCAAGATCTAACGGGAAACTCCTACGAGCAGTACTTC